This passage covers 13 T cell receptor beta chains from one sample sequenced in a study of blood T cell repertoires in COVID-19. Assay used: immunoSEQ multiplex PCR; TCRdb lists only in-frame clones, some missing. The repertoire holds 140,000 to 150,000 clones, with roughly four fifths as singletons. Sequenced sample: peripheral blood. All receptors derive from a human donor with acute or convalescent COVID-19. The donor label of this sample is uncertain.

The chain employs TRBV2 and TRBJ1-5, with 10 nucleotides matching TRBD1. CDR3 length: 13 residues. Germline lookup yields CDR1 SNHLY and CDR2 FYNNEI. The trim removed 6 bases at V and 5 bases at J, leaving 1 base unmatched. CDR3 loop: CASRGTGDQPQHF. CDR3 coding DNA: TGTGCCAGCAGAGGGACAGGGGATCAGCCCCAGCATTTT. Combining the CDR3 with reference TRBV2 and TRBJ1-5 gives the whole variable domain EPEVTQTPSHQVTQMGQEVILRCVPISNHLYFYWYRQILGQKVEFLVSFYNNEISEKSEIFDDQFSVERPDGSNFTLKIRSTKLEDSAMYFCASRGTGDQPQHFGDGTRLSIL.

The chain uses TRBV25-1 and TRBJ1-3; D possibly corresponds to TRBD1 (5 bases). CDR3 length equals 13 residues. CDR1 and CDR2 (germline): MGHDK, SYGVNS. The V and J ends lost 6 bases and 4 bases respectively, with 10 bases between them. This CDR3 reads CASRTVAGNTIYF. The DNA of the CDR3 is TGTGCCAGCAGGACAGTAGCAGGAAACACCATATATTTT.

The chain carries TRBV29-1 and TRBJ1-2; D is undetermined. Germline values: CDR1 SQVTM, CDR2 ANQGSEA. The CDR3 covers 12 residues. Trimming took 4 bases from V and 3 from J, leaving 9 bases between them. CDR3 loop: CSVVRGDYGYTF. The CDR3 DNA is TGCAGCGTTGTTCGGGGAGACTATGGCTACACCTTC.

This clone showed up just a few times. The junction differs from germline at one of its ends, possibly a read error. The chain recombines TRBV30 with TRBJ1-2; the D gene is possibly TRBD1 (6 bases). The germline V gene has CDR1 GTSNPN and CDR2 SVGIG (reference sequence). The CDR3 has 11 residues. Written as DNA, the CDR3 is TGTGCCTGGACCCCGGATGGGGGAGGGGGCTTC. Its translation: CAWTPDGGGGF.

This chain joins TRBV4-2 and TRBJ2-1, with TRBD2 identical over 11 bases. V was clipped by 4 bases and J by 4 bases; unmatched bases: 6. The CDR3 contains 16 residues. CDR1 is LGHNA and CDR2 is YNFKEQ in the germline V gene. CDR3 sequence reads: CASSPGTSGFYNEQFF. DNA of the CDR3: TGTGCCAGCAGCCCGGGGACTAGCGGCTTTTACAATGAGCAGTTCTTC.

V usage is TRBV5-4 and J usage is TRBJ1-2; 8 nucleotides agree with TRBD1. Germline loops: CDR1 SGHNT, CDR2 YYREEE (reference sequence). Losses at the gene ends were 2 bases for V and 0 bases for J; bases not matched to a gene: 3. There are 15 residues in the CDR3. CDR3 DNA sequence: TGTGCCAGCAGCTTAACGACAGGGGCTAACTATGGCTACACCTTC. Amino acids: CASSLTTGANYGYTF.

The chain carries TRBV6-2 or TRBV6-3 and TRBJ1-5, with D possibly matching TRBD1 (6 bases). Trimming cost V 5 bases and J 4 bases, with 21 bases left between them. Germline loops: CDR1 MNHEY, CDR2 SVGEGT. The CDR3 extends over 17 amino acids. CDR3 in DNA: TGTGCCAGCAGTCACAGCAGGGGAAAGGAGGCGAATCAGCCCCAGCATTTT. Protein sequence: CASSHSRGKEANQPQHF.

The rearrangement joins TRBV5-1 to TRBJ2-7; D is uncertain. CDR1 is SGHRS, CDR2 YFSETQ, per germline. The CDR3 runs 12 residues. Trimming took 2 bases from V and 6 from J, leaving 9 bases between them. The CDR3 is CASSLRPGEQYF. In DNA, the CDR3 is TGCGCCAGCAGCTTAAGACCGGGCGAGCAGTACTTC.

This clone was observed a few times. The chain employs TRBV4-3 and TRBJ1-3, with TRBD1 identical over 9 bases. Germline loops: CDR1 LGHNA, CDR2 YSLEER. This CDR3 spans 15 amino acids. After removal of 5 bases from V and 3 bases from J, the junction contained 5 bases not matched to a gene. The CDR3 DNA sequence: TGCGCCAGCAGCTATGGACAGGGGAGTGGAAACACCATATATTTT. This codes for CASSYGQGSGNTIYF.

J is TRBJ1-1 and V is TRBV30, with TRBD1 matching 7 bases. The CDR3 runs to 13 residues. The V segment lost 5 bases and the J segment 1 base; nucleotides outside the gene matches: 4. The V gene's germline CDR1 is GTSNPN and CDR2 SVGIG (reference sequence). The CDR3 protein is CAWCTGANTEAFF. The CDR3 DNA is TGTGCCTGGTGCACAGGGGCGAACACTGAAGCTTTCTTT.

This chain uses TRBV7-8 with TRBJ2-5, with TRBD2 matching over 7 bases. The CDR3 runs 12 residues. V lost 5 bases, J lost 9 bases, and 6 bases stayed unmatched. Germline V gene data show CDR1 as SGHVS and CDR2 as FQNEAQ. CDR3 residues: CASSLGAGAQYF. CDR3 DNA: TGTGCCAGCAGCCTAGGGGCGGGGGCCCAGTACTTC.

The rearrangement links TRBV10-3 to TRBJ1-1; 8 positions agree with TRBD1. V dropped 6 bases and J dropped 1; count of bases not matched to a gene: 10. The V gene's germline CDR1 is ENHRY and CDR2 SYGVKD. This CDR3 is 16 amino acids long. The CDR3 region is CAIRKDRAGANTEAFF. In DNA form, the CDR3 reads TGTGCCATCAGGAAGGACAGGGCGGGTGCGAACACTGAAGCTTTCTTT.

As for this clone: A junction boundary mismatches the germline segment, possibly from a read error. The chain combines TRBV6-5 with TRBJ2-7; the match to TRBD1 covers 7 bases. The germline gives CDR1 MNHEY, CDR2 SVGAGI. This CDR3 has 11 amino acids. CDR3 coding DNA: TGCCTCTCGACAGGGTATCACGAGCAGTACTTC. Translation gives CLSTGYHEQYF.